Listed below are T cell receptor beta chains from one sample, sequenced in a study of cytomegalovirus exposure and HLA in healthy donors. Sequencing was performed with immunoSEQ multiplex PCR; in TCRdb, only in-frame clones are kept and a portion is missing. The sample consists of some 190,000 clones, around nine tenths of them appearing once. Sequences were obtained from PBMCs. The receptors derive from a man younger than 45 in good health and CMV-seropositive. The CDR3 runs from the conserved cysteine through the conserved F or W. D genes are given only for firm matches. The size field is filled for only some rows; it gives once, few, many or a size class.

cdr3_length	d_call	clone_size	j_call	v_call	cdr3_nt	cdr3_aa
13	-	-	TRBJ2-1	TRBV9	TGTGCCAGTCAACCCCCCCGGGACAAGGAGCAGTTCTTC	CASQPPRDKEQFF
16	TRBD2	-	TRBJ2-1	TRBV7-3	TGTGCCAGCAGCTTGGACTCAGCGGGAGGGCGCAATGAGCAGTTCTTC	CASSLDSAGGRNEQFF
14	-	-	TRBJ1-2	TRBV29-1	TGCAGCGTTGGAGGTCTCGGGGTGAACTATGGCTACACCTTC	CSVGGLGVNYGYTF
13	TRBD1	few	TRBJ2-7	TRBV7-2	TGTGCCAGCAGCGCCTTGACAGGGCGCGAGCAGTACTTC	CASSALTGREQYF
12	-	-	TRBJ2-5	TRBV6-6	TGTGCCAGCAGTTACGGAGGGGAGACCCAGTACTTC	CASSYGGETQYF
16	TRBD2	-	TRBJ2-5	TRBV5-1	TGCGCCAGCAGCTCTCCCGGAGCGGGGGGCGGGGAGACCCAGTACTTC	CASSSPGAGGGETQYF
12	-	once	TRBJ2-3	TRBV28	TGTGCCAGCAGTACCCTGGGGGATACGCAGTATTTT	CASSTLGDTQYF
12	-	-	TRBJ1-1	TRBV2	TGTGCCAGCAGTGGCAGATTCACTGAAGCTTTCTTT	CASSGRFTEAFF
17	-	-	TRBJ2-7	TRBV28	TGTGCCAGCAGTTTTGGGGAAGGGGGACGGAGGGGGTACGAGCAGTACTTC	CASSFGEGGRRGYEQYF
15	TRBD1	-	TRBJ2-7	TRBV2	TGTGCCAGCAGTGAGGGACAGCTCGATGCCTACGAGCAGTACTTC	CASSEGQLDAYEQYF
13	-	-	TRBJ1-1	TRBV19	TGTGCCAGTAGTAGAGACAGAAACACTGAAGCTTTCTTT	CASSRDRNTEAFF
14	-	-	TRBJ2-5	TRBV7-3	TGTGCCAGCAGCTTACCGGGACGGGAAGAGACCCAGTACTTC	CASSLPGREETQYF
16	TRBD2	-	TRBJ2-3	TRBV11-2	TGTGCCAGCAGCTTAACTGCTAGCGGGGGAGGAAATACGCAGTATTTT	CASSLTASGGGNTQYF
17	-	-	TRBJ2-1	TRBV19	TGTGCCAGTAAGATCGGAGAACTAGGGGGTGGATACAATGAGCAGTTCTTC	CASKIGELGGGYNEQFF
17	-	-	TRBJ2-7	TRBV18	TGTGCCAGCTCACCATTGCGGCCCTCCGGCTTTGTCTACGAGCAGTACTTC	CASSPLRPSGFVYEQYF
14	TRBD2	-	TRBJ2-7	TRBV18	TGTGCCAGCTCGCTGGCTAGCGGGGACTACGAGCAGTACTTC	CASSLASGDYEQYF
15	TRBD1	medium-sized	TRBJ2-6	TRBV6-4	TGTGCCAGCAGCGGGGACAGCTCTGGGGCCAACGTCCTGACTTTC	CASSGDSSGANVLTF
13	-	-	TRBJ2-1	TRBV2	TGTGCCAGCTGGACGGGGGCCTACAATGAGCAGTTCTTC	CASWTGAYNEQFF
13	-	-	TRBJ1-5	TRBV30	TGTGCCTGGAGTAGATCCTCCAATCAGCCCCAGCATTTT	CAWSRSSNQPQHF
15	TRBD1	-	TRBJ1-6	TRBV5-4	TGTGCCAGCAGTTCCCCGGGACAGGGGTTTTCACCCCTCCACTTT	CASSSPGQGFSPLHF
15	-	-	TRBJ1-2	TRBV19	TGTGCCAGTAGTATAGTTGACAGGAGGCCCTATGGCTACACCTTC	CASSIVDRRPYGYTF
15	-	-	TRBJ1-5	TRBV7-2	TGTGCCAGCAGCCCCCGTGGGGGACCCAATCAGCCCCAGCATTTT	CASSPRGGPNQPQHF
13	-	-	TRBJ2-5	TRBV29-1	TGCAGCGTTGTGGGCACTCTCCAAGAGACCCAGTACTTC	CSVVGTLQETQYF
14	-	-	TRBJ1-1	TRBV5-1	TGCGCCAGCAGCTTTGGGCCCATGAACACTGAAGCTTTCTTT	CASSFGPMNTEAFF
13	-	-	TRBJ2-7	TRBV7-2	TGTGCCAGCAGCCCCAGGACTAACTACGAGCAGTACTTC	CASSPRTNYEQYF
18	-	once	TRBJ2-5	TRBV7-2	TGTGCCAGCAGCTTAGTAAGAGGGGGCGGAGGGGATTCTGAGACCCAGTACTTC	CASSLVRGGGGDSETQYF
13	-	-	TRBJ1-2	TRBV14	TGTGCCAGCAGCGGCCGTGGGGTGGGAGGCTACACCTTC	CASSGRGVGGYTF
14	-	-	TRBJ2-5	TRBV4-1	TGCGCCAGCAGCCACGGTAGCGTTCAAGAGACCCAGTACTTC	CASSHGSVQETQYF
18	TRBD2	-	TRBJ2-7	TRBV9	TGTGCCAGCAGCGCCCGGGGGGAGGTTGGGCGGCAAGCCTACGAGCAGTACTTC	CASSARGEVGRQAYEQYF
15	TRBD1	once	TRBJ2-7	TRBV18	TGTGCCAGCTCGCGAAACAGGGGGCCAACCTACGAGCAGTACTTC	CASSRNRGPTYEQYF
14	-	few	TRBJ1-4	TRBV19	TGTGCCAGTAGCAACCGCGTGGTTAATGAAAAACTGTTTTTT	CASSNRVVNEKLFF
12	-	-	TRBJ2-7	TRBV12-5	TGTGCTAGTGGCCCCCTGTTTCACGAGCAGTACTTC	CASGPLFHEQYF
17	TRBD2	-	TRBJ2-7	TRBV28	TGTGCCAGCAGTCCTGGGACTAGCGGTCCCTACCCCTACGAGCAGTACTTC	CASSPGTSGPYPYEQYF
14	-	-	TRBJ2-7	TRBV2	TGTGCCAGCAGTGCACGGACAGAGTCATACGAGCAGTACTTC	CASSARTESYEQYF
13	-	once	TRBJ1-4	TRBV2	TGTGCCAGCACGGGGTTGGCTAATGAAAAACTGTTTTTT	CASTGLANEKLFF
14	-	-	TRBJ2-7	TRBV7-3	TGTGCCAGCAGCCCGGACCGGTTTTCCTACGAGCAGTACTTC	CASSPDRFSYEQYF
12	-	few	TRBJ1-2	TRBV25-1	TGTGCCAGCAGTAAACAGGGCGAGGGCTACACCTTC	CASSKQGEGYTF
14	-	-	TRBJ1-5	TRBV21-1	TGTGCCAGCAGCAAACGACAGGGGGATCAGCCCCAGCATTTT	CASSKRQGDQPQHF
15	TRBD2	-	TRBJ2-7	TRBV6-6	TGTGCCAGCAGCCTACTAGCGGCCTCCTCCTACGAGCAGTACTTC	CASSLLAASSYEQYF
13	-	-	TRBJ1-1	TRBV15	TGTGCCACCAGCAGAGAACGGGAGACTGAAGCTTTCTTT	CATSRERETEAFF
14	-	few	TRBJ2-1	TRBV9	TGTGCCAGCAGCGTAGACGGCAGGATAAATGAGCAGTTCTTC	CASSVDGRINEQFF
16	TRBD2	-	TRBJ2-3	TRBV11-2	TGTGCCAGCAGCCCTATGGAAAGACTAGCGACAGATACGCAGTATTTT	CASSPMERLATDTQYF
19	TRBD2	-	TRBJ2-1	TRBV5-1	TGCGCCAGCAGCCCCCGTGGACTAGCGGGACGTCGTTCCTACAATGAGCAGTTCTTC	CASSPRGLAGRRSYNEQFF
14	-	-	TRBJ2-2	TRBV6-5	TGTGCCAGCAGTTGGGGAATAAACACCGGGGAGCTGTTTTTT	CASSWGINTGELFF
15	-	-	TRBJ2-1	TRBV5-1	TGCGCCAGCAGCTTGGAGTCTTTGGCGCTAGAGGAGCAGTTCTTC	CASSLESLALEEQFF
13	-	once	TRBJ2-1	TRBV2	TGTGCCAGCAGTGAGATGTCCTTCAATGAGCAGTTCTTC	CASSEMSFNEQFF
13	TRBD1	-	TRBJ2-7	TRBV29-1	TGCAGCGTGGGTGAGACAGGGAACTACGAGCAGTACTTC	CSVGETGNYEQYF
14	TRBD2	-	TRBJ2-2	TRBV6-5	TGTGCCAGCAGTTATTCAGCGGGGACCGGGGAGCTGTTTTTT	CASSYSAGTGELFF
12	-	-	TRBJ2-1	TRBV25-1	TGTGCCAGCAGTGAATCCACAAACCAGCAGTTCTTC	CASSESTNQQFF
14	TRBD1	-	TRBJ2-7	TRBV6-1	TGTGCCAGCAGTGAAGATTGGGACAGGGCCGAGCAGTACTTC	CASSEDWDRAEQYF
12	-	-	TRBJ2-1	TRBV5-1	TGCGCCAGCAGCTTGTCTGGCAATGAGCAGTTCTTC	CASSLSGNEQFF
15	-	once	TRBJ2-3	TRBV5-4	TGTGCCAGCAGCTACAAAGCGGAGTACACAGATACGCAGTATTTT	CASSYKAEYTDTQYF
17	TRBD1	-	TRBJ1-5	TRBV7-9	TGTGCCAGCTCCTCAGCGGGACAGGACTATAGCAATCAGCCCCAGCATTTT	CASSSAGQDYSNQPQHF
14	TRBD2	-	TRBJ2-5	TRBV11-3	TGTGCCAGCAGCGTGAGCGGGAGGGTCGAGACCCAGTACTTC	CASSVSGRVETQYF
15	-	many	TRBJ1-2	TRBV11-3	TGTGCCAGCAGCTTAGTCCTGGGGGCAAACTATGGCTACACCTTC	CASSLVLGANYGYTF
16	TRBD1	-	TRBJ1-2	TRBV7-8	TGTGCCAGCAGCTTTTTGGCGGGACAGGGAGAGAATGGCTACACCTTC	CASSFLAGQGENGYTF